This entry is about one T cell receptor (beta chain). Its matching antigen is unknown. Trimming removed 6 bases at V and 6 bases at J, with 14 bases between. CDR1 is LNHDA and CDR2 is SQIVND in the germline V gene (reference sequence). The CDR3 totals 13 residues. The TCR library protocol attached unique molecular identifiers to the individual cDNA molecules. TCRdb re-derived calls from the 5' RACE reads in MiXCR, one entry per CDR3 protein. The sample records more than 50,000 distinct CDR3 sequences, 15% being singletons. The data originate from a study of early T cells in non-severe SARS-CoV-2 infection. About the study: Alpha and beta chains were unpaired, from unsorted whole-blood bulk RNA. General study findings and limits: Private and CD4 specificities were missed by VDJdb matching, skewed to anti-spike CD8.

The source was whole blood, collected at baseline. The clonotype originates from an adult who was a healthcare worker with PCR-confirmed SARS-CoV-2 infection or an uninfected control (not recorded which). The chain combines TRBV19 with TRBJ1-2, with D maybe TRBD1 (5 bases). CDR3 residues: CASSWTAGDGYTF. The CDR3 DNA reads as TGTGCCAGTAGCTGGACGGCGGGGGATGGCTACACCTTC.